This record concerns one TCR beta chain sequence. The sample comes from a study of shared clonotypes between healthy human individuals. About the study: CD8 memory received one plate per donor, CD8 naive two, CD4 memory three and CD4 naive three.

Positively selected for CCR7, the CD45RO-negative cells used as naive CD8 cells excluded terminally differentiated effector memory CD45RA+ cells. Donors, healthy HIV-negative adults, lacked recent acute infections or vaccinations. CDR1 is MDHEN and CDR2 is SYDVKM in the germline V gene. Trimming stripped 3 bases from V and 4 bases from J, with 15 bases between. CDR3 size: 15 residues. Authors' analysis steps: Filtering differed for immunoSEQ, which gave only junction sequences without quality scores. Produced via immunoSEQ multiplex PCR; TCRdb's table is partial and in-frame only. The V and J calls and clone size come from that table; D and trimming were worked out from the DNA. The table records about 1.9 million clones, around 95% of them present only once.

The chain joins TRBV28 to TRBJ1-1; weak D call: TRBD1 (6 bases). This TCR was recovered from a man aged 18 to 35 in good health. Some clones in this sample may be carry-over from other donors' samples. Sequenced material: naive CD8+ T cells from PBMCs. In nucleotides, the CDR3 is TGTGCCAGCAGTTTTGGGGGGCCGTTGGGCACTGAAGCTTTCTTT. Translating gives CASSFGGPLGTEAFF.